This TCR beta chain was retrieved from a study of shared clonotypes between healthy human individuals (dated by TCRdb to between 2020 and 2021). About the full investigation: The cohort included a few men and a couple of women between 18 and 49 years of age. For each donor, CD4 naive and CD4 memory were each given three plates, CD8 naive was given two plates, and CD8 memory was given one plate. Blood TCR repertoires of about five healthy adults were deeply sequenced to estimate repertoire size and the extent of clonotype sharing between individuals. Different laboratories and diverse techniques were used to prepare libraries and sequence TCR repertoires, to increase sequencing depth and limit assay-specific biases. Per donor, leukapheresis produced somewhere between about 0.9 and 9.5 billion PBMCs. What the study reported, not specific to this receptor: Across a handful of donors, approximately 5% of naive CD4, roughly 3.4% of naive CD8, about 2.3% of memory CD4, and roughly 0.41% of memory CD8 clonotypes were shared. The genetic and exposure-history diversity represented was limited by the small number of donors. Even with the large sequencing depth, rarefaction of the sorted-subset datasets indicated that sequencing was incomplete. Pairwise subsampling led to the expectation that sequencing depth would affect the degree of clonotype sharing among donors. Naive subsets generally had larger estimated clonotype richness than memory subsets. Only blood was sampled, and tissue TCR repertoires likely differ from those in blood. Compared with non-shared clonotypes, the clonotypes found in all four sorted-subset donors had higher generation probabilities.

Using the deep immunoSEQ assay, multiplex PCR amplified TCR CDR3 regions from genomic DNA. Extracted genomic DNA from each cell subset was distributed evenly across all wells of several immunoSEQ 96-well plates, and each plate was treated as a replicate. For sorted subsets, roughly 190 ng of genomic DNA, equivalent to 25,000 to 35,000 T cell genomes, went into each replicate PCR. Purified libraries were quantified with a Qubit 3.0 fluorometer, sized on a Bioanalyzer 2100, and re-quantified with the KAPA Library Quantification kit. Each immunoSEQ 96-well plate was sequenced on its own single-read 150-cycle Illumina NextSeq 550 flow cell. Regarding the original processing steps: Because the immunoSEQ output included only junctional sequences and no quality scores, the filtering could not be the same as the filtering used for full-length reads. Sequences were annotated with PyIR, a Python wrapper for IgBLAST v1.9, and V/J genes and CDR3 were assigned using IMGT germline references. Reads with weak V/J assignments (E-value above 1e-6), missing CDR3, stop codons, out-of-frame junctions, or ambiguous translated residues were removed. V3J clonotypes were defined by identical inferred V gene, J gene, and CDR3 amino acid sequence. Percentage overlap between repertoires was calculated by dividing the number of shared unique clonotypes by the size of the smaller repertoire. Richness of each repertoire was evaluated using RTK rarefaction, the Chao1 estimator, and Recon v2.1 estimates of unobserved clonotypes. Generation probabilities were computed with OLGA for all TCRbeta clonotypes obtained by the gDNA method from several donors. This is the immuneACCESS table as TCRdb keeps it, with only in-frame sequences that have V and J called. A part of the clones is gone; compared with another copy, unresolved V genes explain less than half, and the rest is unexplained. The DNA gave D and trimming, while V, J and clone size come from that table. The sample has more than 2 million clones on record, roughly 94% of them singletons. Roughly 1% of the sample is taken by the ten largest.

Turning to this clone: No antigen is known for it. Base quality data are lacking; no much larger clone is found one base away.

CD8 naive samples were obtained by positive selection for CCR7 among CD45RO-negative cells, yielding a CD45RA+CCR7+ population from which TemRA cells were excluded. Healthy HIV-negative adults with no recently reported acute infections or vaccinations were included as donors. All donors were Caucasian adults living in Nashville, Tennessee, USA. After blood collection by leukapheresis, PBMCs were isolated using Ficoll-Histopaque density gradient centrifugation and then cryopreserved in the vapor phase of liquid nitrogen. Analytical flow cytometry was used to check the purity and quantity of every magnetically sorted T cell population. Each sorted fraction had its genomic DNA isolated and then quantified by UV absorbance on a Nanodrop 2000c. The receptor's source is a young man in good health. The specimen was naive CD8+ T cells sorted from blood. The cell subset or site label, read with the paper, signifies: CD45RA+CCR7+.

The CDR3 reads CASSPQEEGTEAFF. The DNA sequence follows: TGCGCCAGCAGCCCACAGGAGGAAGGCACTGAAGCTTTCTTT. The chain is assembled from TRBV4-1 and TRBJ1-1, and possibly TRBD1, on 5 matching bases. Between the V and J ends, shortened by 4 bases and 4 bases respectively, the junction contains 13 bases. Reading from cysteine to phenylalanine, the CDR3 counts 14 amino acids. The sequence is cut down to CDR3 DNA, 42 bases in frame from base 1. The germline V gene provides CDR1 MGHRA and CDR2 YSYEKL.